This T cell receptor beta chain was retrieved from a study of shared clonotypes between healthy human individuals. Looked up from germline, CDR1 is SGDLS and CDR2 is YYNGEE. With 4 bases clipped from V and 3 bases from J, the junction kept 4 bases outside the gene matches. CDR3 length: 14 amino acids. Libraries were prepared by immunoSEQ multiplex PCR; TCRdb keeps only in-frame clonotypes and omits some of them. Altogether roughly 2.5 million clones are present, more than 80% being singletons, with the ten largest covering more than 0.12%. To note about this clone: Its target is not known.

Study-level findings and limits: Deeper or shallower sequencing was expected to change how clonotypes are shared among donors. Across a handful of donors, naive CD4 shared around 5%, naive CD8 more than 3%, memory CD4 roughly 2.4%, memory CD8 around 0.36%.

The chain joins TRBV9 to TRBJ2-5; 9 nucleotides agree with TRBD2. The specimen sequenced was naive CD4+ T cells sorted from blood. Stated subset: CD45RA+ positively selected. This receptor was obtained from a man aged 18 to 35 in good health. CDR3 nucleotide sequence: TGTGCCAGCAGCCCGGGACTAGCTGAAGAGACCCAGTACTTC. Translation gives CASSPGLAEETQYF.